Below are 21 T cell receptor beta chains sequenced from a single sample in a study of response to subunit inactivated influenza vaccine. In TCRdb, the RT-PCR reads were re-called with MiXCR into one record per CDR3 protein. The sample holds about 570,000 distinct CDR3 sequences, roughly 12% seen once. The data were also submitted as part of a second study, on T cells expressing NK-cell markers. According to that study: UMI-tagged 5'RACE template switching yielded the TCR beta cDNA.

The input for sequencing was PBMCs from blood, taken on the day of vaccination. The receptors were gathered from a man between 50 and 59 years old who received an inactivated influenza vaccine.

The sample holds many counts of this clonotype. The chain couples TRBV10-3 to TRBJ2-1; TRBD2 matches 10 bases. Germline CDR1 and CDR2: ENHRY and SYGVKD. Germline trimming cut 3 bases from V and 0 bases from J; bases unmatched to any gene: 17. This CDR3 region has 21 residues. CDR3 sequence (DNA): TGTGCCATCAGTGATTCGGCAAGGGGACTTCTAGCGGGGGCCTCCTACAATGAGCAGTTCTTC. This encodes CAISDSARGLLAGASYNEQFF.

The gene calls are TRBV7-2 and TRBJ2-5; 12 nucleotides agree with TRBD2. Losses at the gene ends were 6 bases for V and 2 bases for J; bases not matched to a gene: 7. From germline, CDR1 is SGHTA and CDR2 FQGNSA. The CDR3 runs to 16 residues. This CDR3 is CASSPLAGGPQETQYF. The CDR3 coding sequence is TGTGCCAGCAGTCCTCTAGCGGGGGGGCCACAAGAGACCCAGTACTTC. The variable domain in full, completed from reference TRBV7-2 and TRBJ2-5, reads GAGVSQSPSNKVTEKGKDVELRCDPISGHTALYWYRQSLGQGLEFLIYFQGNSAPDKSGLPSDRFSAERTGGSVSTLTIQRTQQEDSAVYLCASSPLAGGPQETQYFGPGTRLLVL.

This chain uses TRBV24-1 with TRBJ1-5; D may be TRBD1 (6 bases). The germline gives CDR1 KGHDR, CDR2 SFDVKD. V lost 9 bases and J 7 bases, leaving 15 bases between the germline ends. The CDR3 loop spans 13 amino acids. Written as DNA, the CDR3 is TGTGCCACCGCTGGGGGCCAATGGCAGCCCCAGCATTTT. It is translated as CATAGGQWQPQHF.

Only a few counts were recorded for this clonotype. This chain links TRBV4-1 with TRBJ1-3; TRBD1 aligns across 8 bases. The germline gives CDR1 MGHRA, CDR2 YSYEKL. V dropped 2 bases and J dropped 2; count of bases not matched to a gene: 8. The CDR3 totals 17 residues. The CDR3: CASSQQGQGATGNTIYF. DNA for the CDR3: TGCGCCAGCAGCCAACAAGGACAGGGTGCTACTGGAAACACCATATATTTT.

A few counts support this clonotype. The rearrangement links TRBV12-3 or TRBV12-4 to TRBJ1-6; D is unresolved. V lost 3 bases and J lost 2, with 8 bases in between. This CDR3 has 15 amino acids. The CDR3 DNA reads TGTGCCAGCAGTTTCTCGGGTACCTATAATTCACCCCTCCACTTT. Amino acid sequence: CASSFSGTYNSPLHF.

This sequence joins TRBV7-2 and TRBJ2-7, with 9 bases fitting TRBD2. Germline trimming cut 4 bases from V and 4 bases from J; bases unmatched to any gene: 11. Germline values: CDR1 SGHTA, CDR2 FQGNSA. This CDR3 has 16 residues. CDR3 loop: CASSSLRGGAPYEQYF. CDR3 DNA sequence: TGTGCCAGCAGCTCTCTGCGGGGGGGCGCCCCGTACGAGCAGTACTTC.

This sequence joins TRBV20-1 and TRBJ1-6; 10 bases map to TRBD1. The germline gives CDR1 DFQATT, CDR2 SNEGSKA (reference sequence). The CDR3 consists of 18 residues. After removal of 4 bases from V and 4 bases from J, the junction contained 13 bases not matched to a gene. The CDR3 coding sequence is TGCAGTGCTAAAGGGACAGGGGAGATTCTGCGGTATAATTCACCCCTCCACTTT. This translates into CSAKGTGEILRYNSPLHF.

V and J are TRBV15 and TRBJ2-2; TRBD1 matches at 8 bases. This CDR3 is built from 16 residues. V lost 2 bases to trimming and J lost 4 bases; unmatched junction nucleotides: 6. The germline V gene encodes CDR1 LNHNV and CDR2 YYDKDF (reference sequence). The CDR3 protein is CATSRPDRGGTGELFF. The CDR3 DNA reads TGTGCCACCAGCAGACCAGACAGGGGAGGCACCGGGGAGCTGTTTTTT.

In this sample, this clonotype turned up a few times. This chain joins TRBV18 and TRBJ2-1; 10 positions match TRBD2. The length of the CDR3 is 15 residues. The germline CDR1 and CDR2 sequences are KGHSH and LQKENI. After removal of 3 bases from V and 4 bases from J, the junction contained 3 bases not matched to a gene. CDR3 region: CASSPLAGDYNEQFF. The CDR3 DNA reads TGTGCCAGCTCACCTCTAGCGGGAGATTACAATGAGCAGTTCTTC.

This clonotype was seen a few times. The chain has TRBV20-1 and TRBJ2-7, with TRBD1 matching over 11 bases. This CDR3 has 16 amino acids. V lost 3 bases and J lost 4; bases outside the gene matches: 11. CDR1 DFQATT and CDR2 SNEGSKA come from the germline V gene (reference sequence). CDR3 protein: CSASLRTGGQLYEQYF. CDR3 nucleotides: TGCAGTGCTAGTCTCCGGACAGGGGGCCAATTATACGAGCAGTACTTC.

This clonotype was observed a few times. The chain has TRBV18 and TRBJ2-5; a possible D gene is TRBD1 (6 bases). The CDR3 consists of 18 residues. The germline CDR1 and CDR2 sequences are KGHSH and LQKENI. V was shortened by 2 bases and J by 5 bases, with 24 bases between the two germline ends. The CDR3 is CASSPVRTAVRTKETQYF. In DNA, the CDR3 is TGTGCCAGCTCACCAGTCCGGACAGCCGTGAGGACCAAGGAGACCCAGTACTTC.

This clonotype was counted ten times or more. This chain uses TRBV28 with TRBJ2-7; 8 nucleotides align to TRBD1. The J segment lost 2 bases and the V segment lost 5 bases, leaving 11 bases of the junction unmatched. The germline V gene has CDR1 MDHEN and CDR2 SYDVKM. The CDR3 length is 16 residues. The CDR3 nucleotides read TGTGCCAGCAGTCCCCGGGGGACAGGCTTCGCCTACGAGCAGTACTTC. Its translation is CASSPRGTGFAYEQYF.

This clonotype has more than one count but fewer than ten. The rearrangement uses TRBV20-1 and TRBJ2-5; 13 bases map to TRBD2. The CDR3 length is 15 residues. Germline V gene data show CDR1 as DFQATT and CDR2 as SNEGSKA (reference sequence). V dropped 4 bases and J dropped 5; count of bases not matched to a gene: 7. As DNA, the CDR3 is TGCAGTGCTACCGCGACTAGCGGGAGGCAGGAGACCCAGTACTTC. This translates into CSATATSGRQETQYF.

This clonotype was picked up a small number of times. The V and J genes are TRBV24-1 and TRBJ2-1; a weak D match, TRBD1 (6 bases). Trimming took 3 bases from V and 4 from J, leaving 18 bases between them. Germline CDR1 is KGHDR and CDR2 is SFDVKD. The CDR3 spans 17 residues. CDR3 protein: CATSDGTRDTRYNEQFF. The CDR3 DNA is TGTGCCACCAGTGATGGAACCAGGGACACCCGTTACAATGAGCAGTTCTTC.

This clonotype was counted ten times or more. DNA for the CDR3: TGTGCCAGCAACGGGGGGGGCACAGATACGCAGTATTTT. Translated: CASNGGGTDTQYF. The rearrangement joins TRBV7-2 to TRBJ2-3; 8 bases agree with TRBD2. Germline assignment: CDR1 SGHTA and CDR2 FQGNSA. J gave up 1 base and V 7 bases, and 1 base lay outside the gene matches. This CDR3 comprises 13 residues. Combining the CDR3 with reference TRBV7-2 and TRBJ2-3 gives the whole variable domain GAGVSQSPSNKVTEKGKDVELRCDPISGHTALYWYRQSLGQGLEFLIYFQGNSAPDKSGLPSDRFSAERTGGSVSTLTIQRTQQEDSAVYLCASNGGGTDTQYFGPGTRLTVL.

The gene calls are TRBV6-2 or TRBV6-3 and TRBJ2-1, with D hard to call. Germline values: CDR1 MNHEY, CDR2 SVGEGT. The CDR3 totals 15 residues. V was clipped by 4 bases and J by 5 bases, with 15 bases between them. In nucleotides, the CDR3 is TGTGCCAGCAGTTGCTCGTTTACGCACGACAATGAGCAGTTCTTC. This gives the protein CASSCSFTHDNEQFF.

V is TRBV2 and J is TRBJ2-7; D may be TRBD2 (5 bases). The germline gives CDR1 SNHLY, CDR2 FYNNEI. The CDR3 sequence is 11 residues long. V lost 10 bases, J lost 6 bases, and 13 bases lay in between. The CDR3 protein is CATSRVREQYF. As DNA, the CDR3 is TGTGCCACTAGCCGGGTTCGCGAGCAGTACTTC.

V and J are TRBV5-1 and TRBJ1-5; tentatively, D is TRBD1 (5 bases). From germline, CDR1 is SGHRS and CDR2 YFSETQ. Trimming removed 4 bases from V and 5 bases from J, with 10 bases in between. CDR3 length: 13 residues. CDR3 region: CASSVGRDQPQHF. The CDR3 coding sequence is TGCGCCAGCAGCGTGGGACGGGATCAGCCCCAGCATTTT.

This sequence joins TRBV3-1 and TRBJ2-7; either TRBD1 or TRBD2 may fit D (6 bases each). The CDR3 sequence is 12 residues long. The germline CDR1 and CDR2 sequences are LGHDT and YNNKEL (reference sequence). Trimming pared 4 bases from V and 9 bases from J, leaving 13 bases between. For the CDR3, the DNA is TGTGCCAGCAGCCCCGGGGGCGGTTCGCAGTACTTC. Translation: CASSPGGGSQYF.

There are a few counts of this clonotype. The chain couples TRBV7-2 to TRBJ2-3; either TRBD1 or TRBD2 may supply D (6 bases each). Germline CDR1 is SGHTA and CDR2 is FQGNSA. This CDR3 region has 15 residues. Trimming shortened V by 5 bases and J by 5 bases, and 17 bases separated the two germline ends. The CDR3 DNA reads as TGTGCCAGCAGCGAGCCAAGGGGGGAAGGAGATACGCAGTATTTT. It specifies CASSEPRGEGDTQYF.

The chain recombines TRBV20-1 with TRBJ2-1, with 8 bases identical to TRBD2. The V segment lost 7 bases and the J segment 4 bases; nucleotides outside the gene matches: 12. This CDR3 is built from 15 residues. CDR1 is DFQATT, CDR2 SNEGSKA, per germline (reference sequence). The CDR3 here is CSVLSGTRRYNEQFF. CDR3 bases: TGCAGTGTATTATCCGGGACTAGGAGGTACAATGAGCAGTTCTTC.